What follows are 29 T cell receptor beta chains derived from one specimen sequenced in a study of shared clonotypes between healthy human individuals. Sequenced by immunoSEQ multiplex PCR; TCRdb stores in-frame clones only, minus some. Of about 2.4 million clones listed, under 95% are singletons. The specimen was naive CD4+ T cells from PBMCs. Subset reported: CD45RA+ positively selected. These receptors all come from a young man in good health. Some clones in this sample may be carry-over from other donors' samples.

The chain carries TRBV4-1 and TRBJ1-2, with no clear D. Between the trimmed V and J ends, which lost 2 bases and 4 bases, there was a span of 8 bases. This CDR3 region has 13 residues. CDR1 and CDR2 from the germline V gene are MGHRA and YSYEKL. CDR3 DNA: TGCGCCAGCAGCCAACCTGGACTCTATGGCTACACCTTC. As protein: CASSQPGLYGYTF.

The chain uses TRBV9 and TRBJ2-1; D may be TRBD1 (6 bases). CDR1 and CDR2 from the germline V gene are SGDLS and YYNGEE. Trimming removed 0 bases from V and 8 bases from J, with 12 bases in between. This CDR3 spans 14 amino acids. The CDR3 coding sequence is TGTGCCAGCAGCGTAGTGGGGGCCGGCGATGAGCAGTTCTTC. It yields the protein CASSVVGAGDEQFF.

This chain connects TRBV19 to TRBJ1-1; possible D gene TRBD1, 6 bases. V was pared by 1 base and J by 10 bases, with 13 bases between. Germline lookup yields CDR1 LNHDA and CDR2 SQIVND (reference sequence). The CDR3 runs to 13 residues. In DNA form, the CDR3 reads TGTGCCAGTAGTATAGCAAGACAGGACCGAGCTTTCTTT. This codes for CASSIARQDRAFF.

V is TRBV28 and J is TRBJ2-7; 10 nucleotides line up with TRBD2. Germline CDR1 reads MDHEN; CDR2 reads SYDVKM. The CDR3 contains 17 residues. The J segment lost 5 bases and the V segment lost 0 bases, leaving 10 bases of the junction unmatched. In DNA, the CDR3 is TGTGCCAGCAGTTTATGGGTGGAAGCGGGAGGGCCCCACGAGCAGTACTTC. Its translation: CASSLWVEAGGPHEQYF.

This sequence joins TRBV5-4 and TRBJ2-7, with TRBD2 matching over 7 bases. There are 13 residues in the CDR3. CDR1 and CDR2 from the germline V gene are SGHNT and YYREEE (reference sequence). After removal of 1 base from V and 9 bases from J, the junction contained 7 bases not matched to a gene. The CDR3 nucleotides read TGTGCCAGCAGCTTGTCTCCCCCGGGGGGGCAGTACTTC. Its translation: CASSLSPPGGQYF. The full variable domain, in which reference TRBV5-4 and TRBJ2-7 provide the parts outside the CDR3, is ETGVTQSPTHLIKTRGQQVTLRCSSQSGHNTVSWYQQALGQGPQFIFQYYREEENGRGNFPPRFSGLQFPNYSSELNVNALELDDSALYLCASSLSPPGGQYFGPGTRLTVT.

The chain joins TRBV29-1 to TRBJ2-7; the D gene is possibly TRBD1 (6 bases). Per the germline V gene, CDR1 is SQVTM and CDR2 is ANQGSEA. V was trimmed by 6 bases and J by 6 bases, leaving 18 bases between them. CDR3 length: 13 amino acids. For the CDR3, the DNA is TGCAGCGTCTCTCACGCAGGGGTATCCGAGCAGTACTTC. This translates into CSVSHAGVSEQYF.

This chain links TRBV28 with TRBJ1-1; D might be TRBD1 (6 bases). This CDR3 is 13 amino acids long. V dropped 7 bases and J dropped 1 base, with 10 bases sitting between them. Germline V gives CDR1 MDHEN, CDR2 SYDVKM. CDR3 bases: TGTGCCAGCAAGATAGGGGGGAACACTGAAGCTTTCTTT. As protein: CASKIGGNTEAFF.

The rearrangement links TRBV4-1 to TRBJ2-3, with TRBD1 matching 10 bases. The junction had 13 bases not matched to a gene; V was cut back by 5 bases and J by 2 bases. This CDR3 has 18 amino acids. From germline, CDR1 is MGHRA and CDR2 YSYEKL. Here the CDR3 DNA reads TGCGCCAGCAGCTCCCGGATCCGGGACAGGGGCTCCACAGATACGCAGTATTTT. Protein: CASSSRIRDRGSTDTQYF.

J is TRBJ2-5 and V is TRBV5-1; 13 bases match TRBD2. The V segment lost 3 bases and the J segment 5 bases; nucleotides outside the gene matches: 10. Germline V CDR1 and CDR2: SGHRS, YFSETQ. The CDR3 runs to 17 residues. Written as DNA, the CDR3 is TGCGCCAGCAGCTCACGACTAGCGGGAGGTGCCCCGGAGACCCAGTACTTC. Translated, it gives CASSSRLAGGAPETQYF. Complete variable domain (other parts from reference TRBV5-1 and TRBJ2-5): KAGVTQTPRYLIKTRGQQVTLSCSPISGHRSVSWYQQTPGQGLQFLFEYFSETQRNKGNFPGRFSGRQFSNSRSEMNVSTLELGDSALYLCASSSRLAGGAPETQYFGPGTRLLVL.

The chain couples TRBV28 to TRBJ2-5, with TRBD1 matching over 7 bases. Germline-derived CDR1 and CDR2 are MDHEN and SYDVKM. The junction had 12 bases not matched to a gene; V was cut back by 2 bases and J by 3 bases. The CDR3 covers 17 residues. CDR3 nucleotides: TGTGCCAGCAGTTTACTAGAAGGGGGCGAGGTTGAAGAGACCCAGTACTTC. Translated, it gives CASSLLEGGEVEETQYF.

This clone was found a few times. The rearrangement links TRBV28 to TRBJ2-7; D uncertain. The CDR3 loop spans 12 amino acids. Trimming pared 5 bases from V and 5 bases from J, leaving 10 bases between. The V gene's germline CDR1 is MDHEN and CDR2 SYDVKM. The CDR3 region has the DNA TGTGCCAGCAGTCCCCGGGCAGACGAGCAGTACTTC. Its translation is CASSPRADEQYF.

Here the CDR3 DNA reads TGTGCCAGCAGCTTGGAAAGGCGTAGCAATCAGCCCCAGCATTTT. This gives the protein CASSLERRSNQPQHF. This rearrangement joins TRBV7-8 to TRBJ1-5; the D is unclear. The CDR3 spans 15 residues. Germline V gene sequence: CDR1 SGHVS, CDR2 FQNEAQ. The V end was cut by 3 bases, the J end by 0 bases, with 9 bases between. Using reference TRBV7-8 and TRBJ1-5 for the parts outside the CDR3, the full variable domain is GAGVSQSPRYKVAKRGQDVALRCDPISGHVSLFWYQQALGQGPEFLTYFQNEAQLDKSGLPSDRFFAERPEGSVSTLKIQRTQQEDSAVYLCASSLERRSNQPQHFGDGTRLSIL.

V and J are TRBV29-1 and TRBJ1-1; D is undetermined. The germline V gene encodes CDR1 SQVTM and CDR2 ANQGSEA. The V gene lost 4 bases and the J gene lost 2 bases, with 11 bases spanning the gap. This CDR3 contains 13 residues. Here the CDR3 reads CSVVTDKNTEAFF. As DNA, the CDR3 is TGCAGCGTTGTGACCGATAAAAACACTGAAGCTTTCTTT.

V gene TRBV14 combines with J gene TRBJ2-7, with TRBD2 matching over 10 bases. The CDR3 is made up of 16 amino acids. The germline CDR1 and CDR2 sequences are SGHDN and FVKESK. Trimming removed 1 base from V and 5 bases from J; junction bases left unmatched: 8. Written as DNA, the CDR3 is TGTGCCAGCAGCCAAGCGCCTGGGACTAGCGTTCACGAGCAGTACTTC. This sequence encodes CASSQAPGTSVHEQYF.

This chain links TRBV5-4 with TRBJ2-3; 9 bases fit TRBD2. The ends lost 0 bases at V and 6 bases at J; junction bases unmatched: 5. The length of the CDR3 is 15 residues. Germline V gene data show CDR1 as SGHNT and CDR2 as YYREEE (reference sequence). DNA for the CDR3: TGTGCCAGCAGCTTGGCAGCGGGAGGCTCGGATACGCAGTATTTT. Translation: CASSLAAGGSDTQYF.

The J gene is TRBJ2-3, the V gene TRBV28; D uncertain. CDR1 and CDR2 from the germline V gene are MDHEN and SYDVKM. This CDR3 is built from 13 residues. V lost 4 bases to trimming and J lost 4 bases, with 9 bases between them. The CDR3 here is CASSYRFPDTQYF. The CDR3 nucleotides read TGTGCCAGCAGTTATCGGTTTCCAGATACGCAGTATTTT.

This sequence joins TRBV19 and TRBJ2-1; D perhaps matches TRBD1 (5 bases). CDR1 and CDR2 (germline): LNHDA, SQIVND (reference sequence). The germline V and J ends were trimmed by 5 bases and 0 bases, with 14 bases remaining between them. The CDR3 length is 16 residues. In DNA, the CDR3 is TGTGCCAGTAGTGACCGAAGGGGCCGCTCCTACAATGAGCAGTTCTTC. As protein: CASSDRRGRSYNEQFF.

The rearrangement uses TRBV7-8 and TRBJ2-5; 7 bases match TRBD1. V lost 5 bases and J lost 4; bases outside the gene matches: 7. Germline lookup yields CDR1 SGHVS and CDR2 FQNEAQ. The CDR3 runs to 14 residues. The CDR3 bases are TGTGCCAGCAGCACCGGGACAGTATCAGAGACCCAGTACTTC. Translating gives CASSTGTVSETQYF.

V gene TRBV28 combines with J gene TRBJ2-7; D is possibly TRBD2 (6 bases). Trimming took 9 bases from V and 5 from J, leaving 14 bases between them. The CDR3 has 12 amino acids. CDR1 MDHEN and CDR2 SYDVKM come from the germline V gene. The CDR3 DNA sequence: TGTGCCAGAGCCAGACTAGGCCACGAGCAGTACTTC. Residues: CARARLGHEQYF.

The chain joins TRBV9 to TRBJ2-3, with TRBD2 identical over 7 bases. Germline lookup yields CDR1 SGDLS and CDR2 YYNGEE. The CDR3 spans 16 residues. The trim removed 0 bases at V and 2 bases at J, leaving 6 bases unmatched. CDR3 coding DNA: TGTGCCAGCAGCGTAGAAACTAGCGCTCACACAGATACGCAGTATTTT. Translated, it gives CASSVETSAHTDTQYF.

V and J are TRBV19 and TRBJ2-7; D not resolved. The CDR3 length is 14 residues. The V end was cut by 4 bases, the J end by 1 base, with 11 bases between. CDR1 LNHDA and CDR2 SQIVND come from the germline V gene (reference sequence). The CDR3 is CASSTVGTSYEQYF. CDR3 nucleotide sequence: TGTGCCAGTAGTACGGTCGGAACGTCCTACGAGCAGTACTTC.

The gene calls are TRBV18 and TRBJ1-2, with a possible D match to TRBD1 (5 bases). The length of the CDR3 is 14 residues. Germline V lookup: CDR1 KGHSH, CDR2 LQKENI. Trimming pared 3 bases from V and 3 bases from J, leaving 11 bases between. The CDR3, as DNA: TGTGCCAGCTCACCGGCAGGGATAGACTATGGCTACACCTTC. Translating it yields CASSPAGIDYGYTF.

This clone has just one count. The V gene is TRBV19, the J gene TRBJ2-5; 13 bases map to TRBD2. The V segment lost 10 bases and the J segment 0 bases; nucleotides outside the gene matches: 8. CDR3 length: 16 amino acids. The germline CDR1 and CDR2 sequences are LNHDA and SQIVND (reference sequence). CDR3 residues: CATSAGTSGNQETQYF. Here the CDR3 DNA reads TGTGCCACTTCAGCAGGGACTAGCGGGAACCAAGAGACCCAGTACTTC.

Note on this clone: The sample contains more than one DNA sequence encoding this CDR3. The rearrangement uses TRBV28 and TRBJ1-5; D is unclear. CDR1 and CDR2 (germline): MDHEN, SYDVKM. The CDR3 loop spans 14 amino acids. Trimming left V 6 bases short and J 0 bases short, with 9 bases between. The CDR3 loop reads CASSPPGSNQPQHF. CDR3 sequence (DNA): TGTGCCAGCAGCCCCCCGGGTAGCAATCAGCCCCAGCATTTT.

This clone was seen a single time. This sequence joins TRBV5-5 and TRBJ2-6; 7 bases map to TRBD1. CDR1 and CDR2 (germline): SGHKS, YYEKEE (reference sequence). V was pared by 4 bases and J by 4 bases, with 5 bases of the junction left unmatched. The CDR3 is 15 amino acids. The CDR3 region has the DNA TGTGCCAGCAGCCGCCAGGGGGTCGGGGCCAACGTCCTGACTTTC. Its translation: CASSRQGVGANVLTF.

J is TRBJ2-5 and V is TRBV5-6; a possible D gene is TRBD1 (6 bases). The CDR3 length is 13 residues. Deletions cut 6 bases from V and 6 bases from J, with 15 bases between. CDR1 SGHDT and CDR2 YYEEEE come from the germline V gene. CDR3 residues: CASILRTEKTQYF. The CDR3 bases are TGTGCCAGCATTCTTAGGACAGAGAAGACCCAGTACTTC.

The chain couples TRBV5-1 to TRBJ2-7; the D gene is possibly TRBD1 (6 bases). The CDR3 runs to 14 residues. The V gene lost 1 base and the J gene lost 5 bases, with 13 bases spanning the gap. CDR1 and CDR2 from the germline V gene are SGHRS and YFSETQ. Here the CDR3 reads CASSLRRGSHEQYF. The CDR3 nucleotides are TGCGCCAGCAGCTTGCGTAGGGGGTCCCACGAGCAGTACTTC.

The J gene is TRBJ1-2, the V gene TRBV6-1; 7 bases line up with TRBD1. The V gene's germline CDR1 is MNHNS and CDR2 SASEGT. V was clipped by 4 bases and J by 6 bases; unmatched bases: 17. The CDR3 extends over 17 amino acids. CDR3 loop: CASSVTTGWRSGHGYTF. The CDR3 DNA reads TGTGCCAGCAGTGTAACGACAGGGTGGAGGTCGGGTCATGGCTACACCTTC.

The V and J genes are TRBV5-4 and TRBJ2-7, with TRBD2 identical over 9 bases. The V gene end was trimmed by 7 bases and the J gene end by 0 bases; junction bases not matched to a gene: 5. The germline CDR1 and CDR2 sequences are SGHNT and YYREEE (reference sequence). The CDR3 is 14 residues long. Here the CDR3 reads CASRKAGGSYEQYF. The CDR3 nucleotides are TGTGCCAGCCGAAAAGCGGGAGGCTCCTACGAGCAGTACTTC.